This TCR beta chain was recovered during a study of T-cell memory formation after mild COVID-19. TCRdb ran MiXCR on the 5' RACE reads and lists one entry per CDR3 protein. This table holds roughly 300,000 distinct CDR3 sequences, roughly 8% found once. This CDR3 is 12 amino acids long. Per germline, CDR1 SGDLS and CDR2 YYNGEE. The V gene lost 0 bases and the J gene lost 6 bases, with 5 bases spanning the gap. The sequence was obtained from a man aged 18-30 years who had mild COVID-19 (a few samples of this study predate the infection). Cell type and time point are not known. The sequencing input was PBMCs or a T cell subset sorted from them (not recorded which). The chain joins TRBV9 to TRBJ2-3, with D perhaps assigned TRBD1 or TRBD2 (5 bases each). The CDR3 is CASSVGGDTQYF. The CDR3 coding sequence is TGTGCCAGCAGCGTAGGGGGGGATACGCAGTATTTT.